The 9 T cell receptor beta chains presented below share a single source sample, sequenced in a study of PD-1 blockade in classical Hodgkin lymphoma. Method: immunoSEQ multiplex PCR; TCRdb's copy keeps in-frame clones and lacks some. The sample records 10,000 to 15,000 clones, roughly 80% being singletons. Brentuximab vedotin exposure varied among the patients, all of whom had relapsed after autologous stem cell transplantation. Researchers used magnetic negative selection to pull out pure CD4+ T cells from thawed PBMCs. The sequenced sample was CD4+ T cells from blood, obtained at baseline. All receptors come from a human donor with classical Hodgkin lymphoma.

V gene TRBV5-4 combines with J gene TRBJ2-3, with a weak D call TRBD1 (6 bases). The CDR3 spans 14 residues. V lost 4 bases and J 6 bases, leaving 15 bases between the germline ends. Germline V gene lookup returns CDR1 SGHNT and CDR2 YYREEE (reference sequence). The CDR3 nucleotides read TGTGCCAGCAGCGTCGAACCCAGGGGTGATACGCAGTATTTT. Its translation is CASSVEPRGDTQYF.

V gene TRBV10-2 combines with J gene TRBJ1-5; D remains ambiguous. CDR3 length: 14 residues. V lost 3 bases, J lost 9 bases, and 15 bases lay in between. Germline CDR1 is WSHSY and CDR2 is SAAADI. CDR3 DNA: TGCGCCAGCAGTGAAAGTTCCATCGTACGGCCCCAGCATTTT. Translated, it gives CASSESSIVRPQHF.

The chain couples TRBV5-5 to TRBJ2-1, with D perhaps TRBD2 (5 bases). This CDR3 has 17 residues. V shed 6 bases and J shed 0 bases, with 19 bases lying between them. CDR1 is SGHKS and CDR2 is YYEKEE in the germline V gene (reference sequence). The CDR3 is CASILRPTGSSYNEQFF. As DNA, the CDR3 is TGTGCCAGCATCCTCAGGCCGACGGGGAGCTCCTACAATGAGCAGTTCTTC.

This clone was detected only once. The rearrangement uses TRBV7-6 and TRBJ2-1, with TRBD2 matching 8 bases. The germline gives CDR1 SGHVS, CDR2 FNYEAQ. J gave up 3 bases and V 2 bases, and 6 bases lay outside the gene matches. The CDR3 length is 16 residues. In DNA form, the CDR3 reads TGTGCCAGCAGCTTATTTTTGCGGGGGGACTACAATGAGCAGTTCTTC. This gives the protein CASSLFLRGDYNEQFF.

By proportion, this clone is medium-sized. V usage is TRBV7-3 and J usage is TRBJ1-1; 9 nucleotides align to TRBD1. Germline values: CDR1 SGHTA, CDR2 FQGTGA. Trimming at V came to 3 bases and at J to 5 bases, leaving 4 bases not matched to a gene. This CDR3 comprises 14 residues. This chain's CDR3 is CASSLTGGETEAFF. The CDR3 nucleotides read TGTGCCAGCAGCTTGACAGGGGGTGAGACTGAAGCTTTCTTT.

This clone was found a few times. As DNA, the CDR3 is TGCGCCAGCAGCTTGATCGGCGGGGGGGCGGGAGAGACCCAGTACTTC. Protein sequence: CASSLIGGGAGETQYF. V is TRBV5-1 and J is TRBJ2-5; 9 nucleotides line up with TRBD2. Germline CDR1 reads SGHRS; CDR2 reads YFSETQ. The junction had 8 bases not matched to a gene; V was cut back by 1 base and J by 4 bases. The CDR3 runs to 16 residues.

In nucleotides, the CDR3 is TGTGCCAGCAGCCAAGGGACAGGGGAAGAGCAGTACTTC. Residues: CASSQGTGEEQYF. The J gene is TRBJ2-7, the V gene TRBV4-2; 9 bases are a match to TRBD1. V lost 1 base to trimming and J lost 7 bases; unmatched junction nucleotides: 2. Per the germline V gene, CDR1 is LGHNA and CDR2 is YNFKEQ. CDR3 length: 13 residues.

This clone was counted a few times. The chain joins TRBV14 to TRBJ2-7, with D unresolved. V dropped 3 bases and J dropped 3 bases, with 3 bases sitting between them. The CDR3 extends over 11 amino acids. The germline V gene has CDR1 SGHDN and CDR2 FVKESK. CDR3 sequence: CASSHSYEQYF. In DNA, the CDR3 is TGTGCCAGCAGCCACAGCTACGAGCAGTACTTC.

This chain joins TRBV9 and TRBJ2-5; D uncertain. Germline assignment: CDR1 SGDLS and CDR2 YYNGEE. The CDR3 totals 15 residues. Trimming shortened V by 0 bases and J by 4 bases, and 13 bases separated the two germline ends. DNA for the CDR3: TGTGCCAGCAGCGTAGTAGGGAAACCCGTAGAGACCCAGTACTTC. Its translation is CASSVVGKPVETQYF.